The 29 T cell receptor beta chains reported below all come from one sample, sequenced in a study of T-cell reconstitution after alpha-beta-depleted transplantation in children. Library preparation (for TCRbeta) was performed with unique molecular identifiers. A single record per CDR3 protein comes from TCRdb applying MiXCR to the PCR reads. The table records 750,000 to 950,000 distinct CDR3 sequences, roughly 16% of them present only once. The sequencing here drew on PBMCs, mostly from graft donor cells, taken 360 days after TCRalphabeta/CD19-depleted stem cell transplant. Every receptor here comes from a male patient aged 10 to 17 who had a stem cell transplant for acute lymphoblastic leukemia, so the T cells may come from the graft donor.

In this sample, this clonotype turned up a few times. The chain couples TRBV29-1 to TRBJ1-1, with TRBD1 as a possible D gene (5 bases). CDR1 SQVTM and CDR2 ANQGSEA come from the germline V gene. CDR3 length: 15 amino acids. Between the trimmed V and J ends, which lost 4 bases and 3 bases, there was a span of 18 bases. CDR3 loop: CSVGGRPLWDTEAFF. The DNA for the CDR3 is TGCAGCGTTGGGGGGAGACCCCTATGGGACACTGAAGCTTTCTTT.

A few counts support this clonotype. CDR3 coding DNA: TGTGCCAGCAGCCTAGTGGGGTCCCGATTTCCCGGGGAGCTGTTTTTT. This codes for CASSLVGSRFPGELFF. The chain joins TRBV7-8 to TRBJ2-2, with D unclear. Looked up from germline, CDR1 is SGHVS and CDR2 is FQNEAQ. CDR3 size: 16 residues. V was shortened by 5 bases and J by 6 bases, with 19 bases between the two germline ends. Filled out from reference TRBV7-8 and TRBJ2-2, the complete variable domain reads GAGVSQSPRYKVAKRGQDVALRCDPISGHVSLFWYQQALGQGPEFLTYFQNEAQLDKSGLPSDRFFAERPEGSVSTLKIQRTQQEDSAVYLCASSLVGSRFPGELFFGEGSRLTVL.

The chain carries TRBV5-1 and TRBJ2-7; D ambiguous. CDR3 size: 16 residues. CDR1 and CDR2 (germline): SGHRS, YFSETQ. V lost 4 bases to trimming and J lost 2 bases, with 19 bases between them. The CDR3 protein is CASSRITTHGTYEQYF. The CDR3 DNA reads TGCGCCAGCAGCCGAATCACTACTCACGGCACCTACGAGCAGTACTTC.

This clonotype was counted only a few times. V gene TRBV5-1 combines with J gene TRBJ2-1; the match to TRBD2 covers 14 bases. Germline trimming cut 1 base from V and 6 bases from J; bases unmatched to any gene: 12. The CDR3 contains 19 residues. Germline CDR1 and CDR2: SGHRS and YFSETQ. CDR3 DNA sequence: TGCGCCAGCAGCTTGACCGGGACTAGCGGGAGATTTTACTCCAATGAGCAGTTCTTC. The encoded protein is CASSLTGTSGRFYSNEQFF.

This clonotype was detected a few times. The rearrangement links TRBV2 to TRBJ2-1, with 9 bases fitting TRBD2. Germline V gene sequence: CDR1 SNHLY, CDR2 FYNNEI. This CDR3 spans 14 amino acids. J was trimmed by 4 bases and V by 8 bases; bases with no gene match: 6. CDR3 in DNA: TGTGCCAGCCTGACTAGCGGACTTTACAATGAGCAGTTCTTC. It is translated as CASLTSGLYNEQFF.

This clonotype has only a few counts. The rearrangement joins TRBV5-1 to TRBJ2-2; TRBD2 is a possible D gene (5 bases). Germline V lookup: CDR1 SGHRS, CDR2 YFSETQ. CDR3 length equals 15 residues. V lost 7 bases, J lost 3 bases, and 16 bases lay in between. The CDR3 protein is CASSLMSGDTGELFF. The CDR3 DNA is TGCGCCAGCTCCCTAATGAGCGGAGACACCGGGGAGCTGTTTTTT.

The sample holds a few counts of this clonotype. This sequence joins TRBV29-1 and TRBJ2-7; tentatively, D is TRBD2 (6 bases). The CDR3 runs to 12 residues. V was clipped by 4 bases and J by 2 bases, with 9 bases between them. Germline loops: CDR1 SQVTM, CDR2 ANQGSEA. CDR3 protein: CSVGGNPYEQYF. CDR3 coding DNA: TGCAGCGTTGGCGGGAACCCCTACGAGCAGTACTTC.

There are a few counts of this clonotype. As DNA, the CDR3 is TGTGCCAGCAGCTTGTGGCAAAGCTCCTACGAGCAGTACTTC. Its translation is CASSLWQSSYEQYF. V and J are TRBV5-5 and TRBJ2-7; no clear D. The CDR3 is 14 amino acids. Trimming removed 1 base at V and 0 bases at J, with 8 bases between. Germline loops: CDR1 SGHKS, CDR2 YYEKEE (reference sequence). Based on the CDR3 plus reference TRBV5-5 and TRBJ2-7, the full variable domain is DAGVTQSPTHLIKTRGQQVTLRCSPISGHKSVSWYQQVLGQGPQFIFQYYEKEERGRGNFPDRFSARQFPNYSSELNVNALLLGDSALYLCASSLWQSSYEQYFGPGTRLTVT.

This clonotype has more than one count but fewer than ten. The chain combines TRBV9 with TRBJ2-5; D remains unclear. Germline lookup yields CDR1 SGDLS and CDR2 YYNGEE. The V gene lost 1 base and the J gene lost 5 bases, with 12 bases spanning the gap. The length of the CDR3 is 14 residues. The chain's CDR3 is CASSVWGRAETQYF. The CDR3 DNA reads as TGTGCCAGCAGCGTATGGGGTCGTGCGGAGACCCAGTACTTC.

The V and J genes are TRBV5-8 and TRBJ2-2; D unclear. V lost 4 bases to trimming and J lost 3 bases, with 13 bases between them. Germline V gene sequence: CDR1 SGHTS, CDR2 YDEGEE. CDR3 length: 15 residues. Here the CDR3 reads CASSRSGPYTGELFF. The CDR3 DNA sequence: TGTGCCAGCAGCCGCTCCGGGCCCTACACCGGGGAGCTGTTTTTT.

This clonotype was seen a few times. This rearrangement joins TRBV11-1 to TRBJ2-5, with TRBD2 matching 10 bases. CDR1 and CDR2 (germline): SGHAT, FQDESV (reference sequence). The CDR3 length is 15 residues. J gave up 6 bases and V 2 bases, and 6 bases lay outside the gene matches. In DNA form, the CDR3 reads TGTGCCAGCAGCTTATCTCCTAGCGGGAGCCAGACCCAGTACTTC. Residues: CASSLSPSGSQTQYF.

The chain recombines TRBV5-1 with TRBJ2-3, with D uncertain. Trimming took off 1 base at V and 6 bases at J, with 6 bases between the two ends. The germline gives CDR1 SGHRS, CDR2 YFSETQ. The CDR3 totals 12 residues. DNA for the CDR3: TGCGCCAGCAGCTTGTCGTGGGATACGCAGTATTTT. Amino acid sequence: CASSLSWDTQYF.

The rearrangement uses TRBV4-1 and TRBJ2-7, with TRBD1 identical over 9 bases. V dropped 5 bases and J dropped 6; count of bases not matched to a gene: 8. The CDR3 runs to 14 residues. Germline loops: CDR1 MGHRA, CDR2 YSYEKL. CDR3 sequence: CASSFRTGAGEQYF. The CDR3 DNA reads TGCGCCAGCAGCTTTCGGACAGGGGCCGGCGAGCAGTACTTC.

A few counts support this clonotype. Written as DNA, the CDR3 is TGTGCCAGCAGCTTCTGGGTGGACAAAAACATTCAGTACTTC. It is translated as CASSFWVDKNIQYF. The chain has TRBV11-1 and TRBJ2-4; D unresolved. This CDR3 has 14 amino acids. CDR1 is SGHAT and CDR2 is FQDESV in the germline V gene (reference sequence). V shed 3 bases and J shed 3 bases, with 9 bases lying between them. The complete variable domain, with remaining parts taken from reference TRBV11-1 and TRBJ2-4, reads EAEVAQSPRYKITEKSQAVAFWCDPISGHATLYWYRQILGQGPELLVQFQDESVVDDSQLPKDRFSAERLKGVDSTLKIQPAELGDSAMYLCASSFWVDKNIQYFGAGTRLSVL.

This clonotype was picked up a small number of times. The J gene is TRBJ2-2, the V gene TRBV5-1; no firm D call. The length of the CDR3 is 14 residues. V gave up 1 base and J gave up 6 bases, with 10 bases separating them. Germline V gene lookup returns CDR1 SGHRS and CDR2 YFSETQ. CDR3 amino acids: CASSLSGKAGELFF. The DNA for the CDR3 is TGCGCCAGCAGCTTGAGTGGCAAGGCCGGGGAGCTGTTTTTT.

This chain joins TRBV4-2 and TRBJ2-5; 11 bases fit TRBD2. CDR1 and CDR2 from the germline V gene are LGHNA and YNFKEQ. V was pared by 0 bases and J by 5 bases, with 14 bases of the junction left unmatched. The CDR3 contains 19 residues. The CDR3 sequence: CASSQDPPGLAGGLETQYF. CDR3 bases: TGTGCCAGCAGCCAAGATCCCCCCGGGCTAGCGGGAGGATTGGAGACCCAGTACTTC.

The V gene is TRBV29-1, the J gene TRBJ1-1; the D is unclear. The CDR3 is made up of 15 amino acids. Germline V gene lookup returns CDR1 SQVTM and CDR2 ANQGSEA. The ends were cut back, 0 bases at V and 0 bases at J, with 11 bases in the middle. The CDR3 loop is CSVEETSDLNTEAFF. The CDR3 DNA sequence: TGCAGCGTTGAAGAGACGTCGGACCTGAACACTGAAGCTTTCTTT.

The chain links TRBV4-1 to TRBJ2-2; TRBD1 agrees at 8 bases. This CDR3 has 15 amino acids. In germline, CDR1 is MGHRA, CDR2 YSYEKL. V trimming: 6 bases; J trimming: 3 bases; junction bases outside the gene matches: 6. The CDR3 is CASSSRQGYTGELFF. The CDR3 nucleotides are TGCGCCAGCAGTAGTCGACAGGGGTACACCGGGGAGCTGTTTTTT.

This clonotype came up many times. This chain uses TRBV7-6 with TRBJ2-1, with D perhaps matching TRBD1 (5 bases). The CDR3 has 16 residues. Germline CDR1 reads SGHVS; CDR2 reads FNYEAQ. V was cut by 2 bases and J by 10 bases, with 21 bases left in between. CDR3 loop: CASSLPWGTSRHEQFF. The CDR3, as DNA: TGTGCCAGCAGCTTACCTTGGGGCACCTCTAGACACGAGCAGTTCTTC.

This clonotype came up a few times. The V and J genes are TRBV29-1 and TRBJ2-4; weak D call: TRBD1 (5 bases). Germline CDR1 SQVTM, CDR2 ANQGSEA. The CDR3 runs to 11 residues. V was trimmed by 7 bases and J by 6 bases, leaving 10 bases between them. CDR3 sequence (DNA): TGCAGCGCCTTGACAGCAAACATTCAGTACTTC. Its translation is CSALTANIQYF.

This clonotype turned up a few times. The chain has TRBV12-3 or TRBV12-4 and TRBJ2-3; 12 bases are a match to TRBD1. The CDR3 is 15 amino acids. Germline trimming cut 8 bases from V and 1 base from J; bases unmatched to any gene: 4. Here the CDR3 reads CASRGTGGRTDTQYF. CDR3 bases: TGTGCCAGCCGGGGGACAGGGGGCCGCACAGATACGCAGTATTTT.

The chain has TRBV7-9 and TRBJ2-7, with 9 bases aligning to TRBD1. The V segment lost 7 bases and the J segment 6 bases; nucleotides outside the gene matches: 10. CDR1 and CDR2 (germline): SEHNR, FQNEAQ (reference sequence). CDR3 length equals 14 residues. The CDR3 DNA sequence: TGTGCCAGCACCTTCCGGGACAGGGAGACCGAGCAGTACTTC. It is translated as CASTFRDRETEQYF.

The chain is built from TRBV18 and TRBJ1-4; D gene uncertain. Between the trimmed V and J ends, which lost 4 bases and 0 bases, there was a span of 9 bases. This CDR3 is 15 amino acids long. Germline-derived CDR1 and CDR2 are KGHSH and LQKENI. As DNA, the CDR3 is TGTGCCAGCTCACAAAGACCTACAACTAATGAAAAACTGTTTTTT. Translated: CASSQRPTTNEKLFF.

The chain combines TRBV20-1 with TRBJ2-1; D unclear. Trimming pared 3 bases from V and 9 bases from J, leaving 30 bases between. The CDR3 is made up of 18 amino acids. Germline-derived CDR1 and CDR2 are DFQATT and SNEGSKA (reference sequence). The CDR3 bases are TGCAGTGCTAGTCTGGCTACGGTTCCCGTATGGTCATACCTTGAGCAGTTCTTC. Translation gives CSASLATVPVWSYLEQFF.

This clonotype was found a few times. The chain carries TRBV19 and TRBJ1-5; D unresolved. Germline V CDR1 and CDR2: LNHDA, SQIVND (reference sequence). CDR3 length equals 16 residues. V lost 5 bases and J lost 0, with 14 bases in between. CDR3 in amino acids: CASSPPVGNSNQPQHF. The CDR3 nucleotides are TGTGCCAGTAGTCCTCCGGTGGGGAATAGCAATCAGCCCCAGCATTTT.

The CDR3 spells CASSSPSDRLLYGYTF. The CDR3 DNA follows: TGTGCCAGCAGTTCCCCCTCTGACAGGCTGCTATATGGCTACACCTTC. The chain employs TRBV12-3 or TRBV12-4 and TRBJ1-2; TRBD1 might be the D (6 bases). Trimming left V 4 bases short and J 5 bases short, with 20 bases between. CDR3 length equals 16 residues.

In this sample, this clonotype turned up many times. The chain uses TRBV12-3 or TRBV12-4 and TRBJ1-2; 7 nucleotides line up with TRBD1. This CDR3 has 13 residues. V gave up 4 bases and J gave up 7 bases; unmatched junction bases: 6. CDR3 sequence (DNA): TGTGCCAGCAGTTACGCAGGGGGTACTGGCTACACCTTC. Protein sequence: CASSYAGGTGYTF.

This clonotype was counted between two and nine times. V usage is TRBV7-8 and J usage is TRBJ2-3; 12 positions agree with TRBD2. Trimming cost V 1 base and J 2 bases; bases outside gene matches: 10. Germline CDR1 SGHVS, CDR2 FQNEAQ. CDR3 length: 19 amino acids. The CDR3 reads CASSLVVASGRVLTDTQYF. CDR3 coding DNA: TGTGCCAGCAGCTTAGTAGTCGCTAGCGGGAGGGTTCTCACAGATACGCAGTATTTT.

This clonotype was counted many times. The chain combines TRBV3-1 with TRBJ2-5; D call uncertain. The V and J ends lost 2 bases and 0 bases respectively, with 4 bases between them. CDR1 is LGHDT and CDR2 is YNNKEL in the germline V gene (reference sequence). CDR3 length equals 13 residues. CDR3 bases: TGTGCCAGCAGCCAACACAACCAAGAGACCCAGTACTTC. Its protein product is CASSQHNQETQYF.